This note documents a single T cell receptor beta chain sequence. The data are from a study of blood T cell repertoires in COVID-19. Study-wide background: Sources were T cells, B-cell-depleted T cells, or PBMCs; the material itself was cDNA or gDNA.

V was pared by 5 bases and J by 8 bases, with 30 bases between. Germline V gene data show CDR1 as SGHAT and CDR2 as FQNNGV. The CDR3 is made up of 18 amino acids. Per the study methods: Amplifying reference gene primers gave estimates of nucleated cell counts. The assay was immunoSEQ multiplex PCR, and TCRdb's table has in-frame clones only and misses some. Clonal size and the V and J genes are those of that table, whereas D and trimming came from the DNA. The table lists under 200,000 clones, roughly 90% of them singletons, with about 10% in the top ten. The Seattle patients, enrolled during active infection, were followed longitudinally.

Sequenced sample: peripheral blood. The clonotype was recovered from an older woman with COVID-19, enrolled during active disease. The chain recombines TRBV11-2 with TRBJ1-2, with D unclear. In DNA form, the CDR3 reads TGTGCCAGCAGCCCCAGACCGACGGAGGCCGGAATGGGTAGGGGCTACACCTTC. Its translation: CASSPRPTEAGMGRGYTF.